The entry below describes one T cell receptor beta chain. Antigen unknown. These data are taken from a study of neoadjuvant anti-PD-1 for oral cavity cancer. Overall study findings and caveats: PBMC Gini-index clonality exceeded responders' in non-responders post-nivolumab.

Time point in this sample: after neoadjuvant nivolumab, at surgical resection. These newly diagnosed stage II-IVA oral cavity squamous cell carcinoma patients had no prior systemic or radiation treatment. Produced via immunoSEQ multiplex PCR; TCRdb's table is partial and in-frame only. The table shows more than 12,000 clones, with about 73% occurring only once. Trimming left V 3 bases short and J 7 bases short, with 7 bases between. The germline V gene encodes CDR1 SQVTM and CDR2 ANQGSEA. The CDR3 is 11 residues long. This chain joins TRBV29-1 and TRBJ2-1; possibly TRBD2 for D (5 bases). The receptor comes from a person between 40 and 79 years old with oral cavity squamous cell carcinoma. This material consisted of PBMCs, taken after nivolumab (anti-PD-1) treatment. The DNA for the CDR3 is TGCAGCGTTGAGAGAGGGAATGAGCAGTTCTTC. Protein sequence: CSVERGNEQFF.